Below, 9 T cell receptor beta chains from the same sample are listed, as sequenced in a study of shared clonotypes between healthy human individuals. Positive CCR7 selection of CD45RO-negative cells yielded the naive CD8 cells, and terminally differentiated effector memory CD45RA+ cells were excluded. Libraries were prepared by immunoSEQ multiplex PCR; TCRdb keeps only in-frame clonotypes and omits some of them. The sample records 500,000 to 700,000 clones, 85% to 95% being singletons. Sequencing input: naive CD8+ T cells sorted from blood. These receptors were taken from a woman in her 30s in good health.

The rearrangement joins TRBV6-5 to TRBJ2-7; tentatively, D is TRBD2 (7 bases). In germline, CDR1 is MNHEY, CDR2 SVGAGI. The V end lost 0 bases, the J end lost 0 bases, and 12 bases lay between the germline ends. CDR3 size: 16 residues. This CDR3 reads CASSYSAGAVSYEQYF. As DNA, the CDR3 is TGTGCCAGCAGTTACTCCGCGGGGGCGGTCTCCTACGAGCAGTACTTC.

The chain uses TRBV2 and TRBJ2-3; 12 bases map to TRBD2. Germline V gene sequence: CDR1 SNHLY, CDR2 FYNNEI. V gave up 5 bases and J gave up 0 bases; unmatched junction bases: 3. There are 16 residues in the CDR3. The DNA of the CDR3 is TGTGCCAGCAGTCTAGGACTAGCGGGAAGCACAGATACGCAGTATTTT. It specifies CASSLGLAGSTDTQYF.

The chain links TRBV7-3 to TRBJ2-7; D unclear. This CDR3 spans 13 amino acids. Trimming left V 0 bases short and J 6 bases short, with 9 bases between. From germline, CDR1 is SGHTA and CDR2 FQGTGA. The CDR3 sequence: CASSLTLGFEQYF. The CDR3 DNA follows: TGTGCCAGCAGCTTAACTCTAGGGTTCGAGCAGTACTTC.

V and J are TRBV27 and TRBJ1-1, with D possibly being TRBD1 (6 bases). The V end lost 3 bases, the J end lost 5 bases, and 13 bases lay between the germline ends. The germline V gene has CDR1 MNHEY and CDR2 SMNVEV (reference sequence). The CDR3 loop spans 14 amino acids. This CDR3 is CASSFGGLRTEAFF. CDR3 coding DNA: TGTGCCAGCAGTTTTGGGGGGCTTCGGACTGAAGCTTTCTTT.

The genes are TRBV9 and TRBJ1-2; TRBD1 agrees at 8 bases. Germline V gene lookup returns CDR1 SGDLS and CDR2 YYNGEE. J gave up 5 bases and V 3 bases, and 9 bases lay outside the gene matches. This CDR3 has 15 residues. CDR3 nucleotides: TGTGCCAGCAGCGCAGCAGGGGGCGGTCGGTATGGCTACACCTTC. Translation: CASSAAGGGRYGYTF.

The V and J genes are TRBV13 and TRBJ2-5; TRBD2 aligns across 14 bases. The better agreement between TRBJ2-7 and the DNA end casts doubt on the J call. The germline V gene encodes CDR1 PRHDT and CDR2 FYEKMQ (reference sequence). This CDR3 has 18 residues. CDR3 sequence (DNA): TGTGCCAGCACCTCGCGTGGGGGACTAGCGGGAGTCCACTACGAGCAGTACTTC. Translating it yields CASTSRGGLAGVHYEQYF.

The rearrangement joins TRBV6-4 to TRBJ2-1; 13 nucleotides agree with TRBD2. Per the germline V gene, CDR1 is MRHNA and CDR2 is SNTAGT. Unmatched junction bases numbered 8, after V lost 8 bases and J lost 10 bases. CDR3 length: 14 amino acids. The CDR3 DNA follows: TGTGCCAGCTCCTGGGGACTAGCGGGATGCGAGCAGTTCTTC. Its protein product is CASSWGLAGCEQFF.

The chain recombines TRBV29-1 with TRBJ1-2; 7 bases are shared with TRBD1. Germline CDR1 is SQVTM and CDR2 is ANQGSEA. J lost 7 bases, V lost 5 bases, and 13 bases had no gene match. This CDR3 contains 14 residues. DNA for the CDR3: TGCAGCGTTAATCAACAGGGGAAAGGGGTTGGCTACACCTTC. This encodes CSVNQQGKGVGYTF.

The gene calls are TRBV5-1 and TRBJ2-3; 12 positions match TRBD2. The CDR3 consists of 23 residues. CDR1 and CDR2 (germline): SGHRS, YFSETQ. Germline trimming cut 4 bases from V and 0 bases from J; bases unmatched to any gene: 24. This CDR3 reads CASSGRGVVRLAGVSKSTDTQYF. Here the CDR3 DNA reads TGCGCCAGCAGCGGCCGGGGGGTGGTTCGACTAGCGGGAGTATCCAAGAGCACAGATACGCAGTATTTT.